Below, 28 T cell receptor beta chains from the same sample are listed, as sequenced in a study of a mutant IDH1 vaccine in newly diagnosed glioma. The time point was: baseline, week 1 (first vaccination visit). The treatment is: pre-vaccination baseline after standard-of-care therapy. Libraries were prepared by immunoSEQ multiplex PCR; TCRdb keeps only in-frame clonotypes and omits some of them. In the table there are tens of thousands of clones, around 80% of which are singletons. This material consisted of PBMCs, taken from a glioma patient treated with radiotherapy, temozolomide or both. The receptor source for this set is a man aged 25-45 years with glioma.

The chain links TRBV9 to TRBJ2-7, with D perhaps TRBD2 (6 bases). CDR1 is SGDLS, CDR2 YYNGEE, per germline. Trimming pared 3 bases from V and 1 base from J, leaving 17 bases between. The CDR3 has 16 residues. The chain's CDR3 is CASSAGPGTASYEQYF. As DNA, the CDR3 is TGTGCCAGCAGCGCCGGGCCCGGGACTGCTTCCTACGAGCAGTACTTC.

This clone has just one count. This sequence joins TRBV23-1 and TRBJ2-7; the match to TRBD1 covers 7 bases. TRBV23-1 is an open reading frame, and its role is uncertain. V dropped 6 bases and J dropped 3; count of bases not matched to a gene: 14. The CDR3 covers 16 residues. CDR3 DNA: TGCGCCAGCAGCCCCCTTGACAGGGAAGGGCTCTACGAGCAGTACTTC. Translation gives CASSPLDREGLYEQYF.

This sequence joins TRBV6-8 and TRBJ2-1, with D possibly matching TRBD2 (6 bases). V lost 2 bases to trimming and J lost 4 bases, with 9 bases between them. The CDR3 sequence is 14 residues long. Germline CDR1 MNHGY, CDR2 SAAAGT. The DNA for the CDR3 is TGTGCCAGCAGTTACAGGACTAAATACAATGAGCAGTTCTTC. It translates to CASSYRTKYNEQFF.

The chain is built from TRBV6-9 and TRBJ1-3; D is undetermined. The CDR3 extends over 11 amino acids. Trimming shortened V by 6 bases and J by 16 bases, and 16 bases separated the two germline ends. Germline CDR1 is MNHGY and CDR2 is SVAAGI. DNA for the CDR3: TGTGCCAGCAGCCCCATTCTCCGTATTTATTTT. It translates to CASSPILRIYF.

This sequence joins TRBV19 and TRBJ1-6; D unresolved. Germline assignment: CDR1 LNHDA and CDR2 SQIVND (reference sequence). Trimming pared 5 bases from V and 6 bases from J, leaving 14 bases between. CDR3 length: 15 residues. CDR3 protein: CASSSMAEGNSPLHF. Written as DNA, the CDR3 is TGTGCCAGTAGTTCTATGGCGGAGGGTAATTCACCCCTCCACTTT.

CDR3 sequence (DNA): TGTGCCAGCAGGGAAAGACAGGGCTCTAATTCACCCCTCCACTTT. Amino acids: CASRERQGSNSPLHF. The genes are TRBV27 and TRBJ1-6, with 7 bases that match TRBD1. The length of the CDR3 is 15 residues. The V segment lost 6 bases and the J segment 6 bases; nucleotides outside the gene matches: 8. Germline V gene data show CDR1 as MNHEY and CDR2 as SMNVEV (reference sequence).

J is TRBJ1-1 and V is TRBV7-8, with a weak D call TRBD1 (6 bases). Germline CDR1 is SGHVS and CDR2 is FQNEAQ. Trimming pared 1 base from V and 3 bases from J, leaving 12 bases between. This CDR3 contains 15 residues. CDR3 in amino acids: CASSLVLGADTEAFF. The DNA of the CDR3 is TGTGCCAGCAGCTTAGTGTTGGGGGCGGACACTGAAGCTTTCTTT.

The chain is built from TRBV6-4 and TRBJ2-3, with D hard to call. This CDR3 is built from 14 residues. The germline gives CDR1 MRHNA, CDR2 SNTAGT. Trimming shortened V by 6 bases and J by 1 base, and 11 bases separated the two germline ends. CDR3 sequence (DNA): TGTGCCAGCAGAATAGAGCGTGGCACAGATACGCAGTATTTT. As protein: CASRIERGTDTQYF.

CDR3 sequence (DNA): TGTGCCAGCAAGTTACTCTCAGGGGAGGTCGGCTACACCTTC. Protein product: CASKLLSGEVGYTF. The rearrangement links TRBV6-6 to TRBJ1-2; tentative D call: TRBD1 (6 bases). The V end lost 7 bases, the J end lost 8 bases, and 20 bases lay between the germline ends. Germline V gene sequence: CDR1 MNHNY, CDR2 SVGAGI (reference sequence). The CDR3 has 14 residues.

This chain connects TRBV2 to TRBJ1-4, with D perhaps TRBD1 (6 bases). Trimming took 9 bases from V and 3 from J, leaving 17 bases between them. CDR1 and CDR2 (germline): SNHLY, FYNNEI. CDR3 length: 15 residues. In DNA form, the CDR3 reads TGTGCCAGGGGGGCCGTTGGGCAGGCTAATGAAAAACTGTTTTTT. Translating gives CARGAVGQANEKLFF.

The chain links TRBV6-5 to TRBJ2-2; D is tentatively TRBD1 or TRBD2 (5 bases each). Germline CDR1 reads MNHEY; CDR2 reads SVGAGI. The CDR3 covers 13 residues. With 4 bases removed from V and 7 bases from J, the gap between germline ends came to 10 bases. For the CDR3, the DNA is TGTGCCAGCAGTTCCAGGGAGAACGGGGAGCTGTTTTTT. Amino acids: CASSSRENGELFF.

The chain combines TRBV6-6 with TRBJ1-2; the match to TRBD1 covers 10 bases. CDR3 length: 13 amino acids. Germline V CDR1 and CDR2: MNHNY, SVGAGI (reference sequence). V shed 7 bases, J shed 8 bases, and the junction held 7 bases outside the gene matches. The CDR3 DNA reads as TGTGCCAGCACCCGGGGACAGGGGCCGGGCTACACCTTC. It translates to CASTRGQGPGYTF.

The V call is TRBV2, the J call TRBJ1-6; D remains unclear. The germline CDR1 and CDR2 sequences are SNHLY and FYNNEI. This CDR3 has 12 amino acids. Trimming pared 4 bases from V and 6 bases from J, leaving 4 bases between. CDR3 DNA sequence: TGTGCCAGCAGTGTCCCTAATTCACCCCTCCACTTT. Amino acids: CASSVPNSPLHF.

The chain uses TRBV29-1 and TRBJ1-1; TRBD1 matches 10 bases. Germline-derived CDR1 and CDR2 are SQVTM and ANQGSEA. V shed 6 bases and J 3 bases; nucleotides not matched to a gene: 4. This CDR3 contains 13 residues. The CDR3 coding sequence is TGCAGCGTCGTGACAGGGGGCTACACTGAAGCTTTCTTT. It specifies CSVVTGGYTEAFF.

The sample holds a few counts of this clone. This chain links TRBV5-4 with TRBJ1-1, with 7 bases aligning to TRBD1. The germline CDR1 and CDR2 sequences are SGHNT and YYREEE (reference sequence). The CDR3 sequence is 13 residues long. The V gene end was trimmed by 4 bases and the J gene end by 4 bases; junction bases not matched to a gene: 4. CDR3 DNA sequence: TGTGCCAGCAGCGGGGGGACAGCCACTGAAGCTTTCTTT. Its protein product is CASSGGTATEAFF.

The V gene is TRBV15, the J gene TRBJ1-5; D may be TRBD1 (5 bases). Trimming shortened V by 5 bases and J by 1 base, and 15 bases separated the two germline ends. This CDR3 is 16 amino acids long. From germline, CDR1 is LNHNV and CDR2 YYDKDF (reference sequence). In DNA, the CDR3 is TGTGCCACCAGCTCGCGACAGCCGATGAGCAATCAGCCCCAGCATTTT. This sequence encodes CATSSRQPMSNQPQHF.

The J gene is TRBJ1-3, the V gene TRBV6-1, with 8 bases identical to TRBD1. V was clipped by 2 bases and J by 4 bases; unmatched bases: 7. The CDR3 has 16 amino acids. Germline-derived CDR1 and CDR2 are MNHNS and SASEGT. CDR3 DNA sequence: TGTGCCAGCAGTGAAACCCGGACAGGGTACGGAAACACCATATATTTT. It yields the protein CASSETRTGYGNTIYF.

This chain links TRBV9 with TRBJ2-1, with 7 bases fitting TRBD2. This CDR3 spans 22 amino acids. V lost 0 bases and J lost 0; bases outside the gene matches: 21. Germline V gene data show CDR1 as SGDLS and CDR2 as YYNGEE. CDR3 coding DNA: TGTGCCAGCAGCGTAGCTCAGGGTGGCGGGAGTCATCCCCTTAGCTCCTACAATGAGCAGTTCTTC. This encodes CASSVAQGGGSHPLSSYNEQFF.

V and J are TRBV27 and TRBJ2-7, with 9 bases lining up with TRBD1. Germline values: CDR1 MNHEY, CDR2 SMNVEV (reference sequence). The junction had 8 bases not matched to a gene; V was cut back by 6 bases and J by 5 bases. The CDR3 sequence is 14 residues long. The CDR3 spells CASRESRDRDEQYF. The CDR3 DNA reads TGTGCCAGCAGAGAGTCCCGGGACAGGGACGAGCAGTACTTC.

This CDR3 reads CASSSGGKKLFF. The CDR3 DNA reads TGTGCCAGCAGCTCAGGGGGCAAAAAACTGTTTTTT. V gene TRBV7-9 combines with J gene TRBJ1-4, with 8 bases lining up with TRBD1. The junction had 1 base not matched to a gene; V was cut back by 4 bases and J by 9 bases. Germline CDR1 is SEHNR and CDR2 is FQNEAQ (reference sequence). The CDR3 runs to 12 residues.

This chain uses TRBV7-9 with TRBJ1-1, with 7 nucleotides matching TRBD1. V gave up 5 bases and J gave up 5 bases; unmatched junction bases: 11. Germline CDR1 and CDR2: SEHNR and FQNEAQ (reference sequence). The CDR3 sequence is 15 residues long. The CDR3 is CASSTLQGLGTEAFF. DNA for the CDR3: TGTGCCAGCAGCACCCTACAGGGGTTAGGGACTGAAGCTTTCTTT.

V is TRBV7-2 and J is TRBJ1-5; D perhaps matches TRBD1 (5 bases). V dropped 5 bases and J dropped 0 bases, with 11 bases sitting between them. The CDR3 sequence is 15 residues long. Germline-derived CDR1 and CDR2 are SGHTA and FQGNSA. CDR3 in DNA: TGTGCCAGCAGCCTAGAGGGGAATAGCAATCAGCCCCAGCATTTT. Its translation: CASSLEGNSNQPQHF.

This clone was seen just once. The chain carries TRBV7-9 and TRBJ1-1, with a tentative D call TRBD1 (5 bases). The germline CDR1 and CDR2 sequences are SEHNR and FQNEAQ (reference sequence). The CDR3 totals 15 residues. Trimming removed 5 bases from V and 1 base from J, with 14 bases in between. The DNA for the CDR3 is TGTGCCAGCAGCCCCCGGGGACTCCAGAACACTGAAGCTTTCTTT. Translated: CASSPRGLQNTEAFF.

This chain joins TRBV4-1 and TRBJ2-7, with 11 positions matching TRBD2. The germline gives CDR1 MGHRA, CDR2 YSYEKL. The CDR3 has 16 amino acids. V lost 3 bases and J lost 2; bases outside the gene matches: 6. CDR3 nucleotide sequence: TGCGCCAGCAGCCAGGAGGGGACTAGCGGCGCCTACGAGCAGTACTTC. This sequence encodes CASSQEGTSGAYEQYF.

The count of this clone is one. The chain employs TRBV4-3 and TRBJ2-1; D not certain. The ends were cut back, 1 base at V and 2 bases at J, with 12 bases in the middle. CDR1 and CDR2 from the germline V gene are LGHNA and YSLEER. CDR3 size: 16 residues. The CDR3 region has the DNA TGCGCCAGCAGCCAAGGGTTCCAACAGACCTACAATGAGCAGTTCTTC. It codes for CASSQGFQQTYNEQFF.

V is TRBV19 and J is TRBJ1-3; unclear D gene. The CDR3 sequence is 17 residues long. V lost 7 bases, J lost 0 bases, and 19 bases lay in between. Germline-derived CDR1 and CDR2 are LNHDA and SQIVND (reference sequence). The CDR3 sequence is CASTPGWQANSGNTIYF. The CDR3 DNA reads TGTGCCAGTACCCCGGGTTGGCAGGCGAACTCTGGAAACACCATATATTTT.

V gene TRBV5-1 combines with J gene TRBJ2-5, with 7 nucleotides matching TRBD1. V trimming: 7 bases; J trimming: 4 bases; junction bases outside the gene matches: 13. Per the germline V gene, CDR1 is SGHRS and CDR2 is YFSETQ. This CDR3 is 15 amino acids long. The CDR3 DNA reads TGCGCCAGCTCTAGCACAGGGGTGTTTGCAGAGACCCAGTACTTC. This encodes CASSSTGVFAETQYF.

The chain combines TRBV5-4 with TRBJ2-1; TRBD1 matches at 12 bases. CDR1 and CDR2 from the germline V gene are SGHNT and YYREEE (reference sequence). With 4 bases clipped from V and 6 bases from J, the junction kept 11 bases outside the gene matches. There are 17 residues in the CDR3. The CDR3 DNA sequence: TGTGCCAGCAGCAACCTGCTGTTGGGACAGGGGGCCAATGAGCAGTTCTTC. Protein sequence: CASSNLLLGQGANEQFF.